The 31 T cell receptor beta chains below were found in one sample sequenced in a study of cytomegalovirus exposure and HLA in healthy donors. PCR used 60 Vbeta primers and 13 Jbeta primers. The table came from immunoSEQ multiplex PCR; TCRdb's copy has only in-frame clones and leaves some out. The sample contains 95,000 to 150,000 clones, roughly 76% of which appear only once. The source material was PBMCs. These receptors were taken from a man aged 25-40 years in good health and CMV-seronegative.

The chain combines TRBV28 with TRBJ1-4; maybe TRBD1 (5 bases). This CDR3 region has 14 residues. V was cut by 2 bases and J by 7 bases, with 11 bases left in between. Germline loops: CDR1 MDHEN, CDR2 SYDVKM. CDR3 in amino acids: CASSLGIQGEKLFF. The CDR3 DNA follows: TGTGCCAGCAGTTTAGGGATTCAGGGTGAAAAACTGTTTTTT.

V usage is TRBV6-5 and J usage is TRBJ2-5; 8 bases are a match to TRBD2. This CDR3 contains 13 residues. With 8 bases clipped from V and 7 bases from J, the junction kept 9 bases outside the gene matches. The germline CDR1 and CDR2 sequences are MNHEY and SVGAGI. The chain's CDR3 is CASLSSGVTTQYF. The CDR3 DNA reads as TGTGCCAGCCTGAGTAGCGGGGTTACGACCCAGTACTTC.

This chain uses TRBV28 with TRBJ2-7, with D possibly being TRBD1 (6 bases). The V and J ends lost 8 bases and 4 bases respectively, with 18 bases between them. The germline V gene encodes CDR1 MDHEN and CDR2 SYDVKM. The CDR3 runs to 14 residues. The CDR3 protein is CASVPGHLKYEQYF. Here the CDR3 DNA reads TGTGCCAGCGTTCCGGGACACCTGAAATACGAGCAGTACTTC. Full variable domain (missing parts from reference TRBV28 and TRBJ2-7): DVKVTQSSRYLVKRTGEKVFLECVQDMDHENMFWYRQDPGLGLRLIYFSYDVKMKEKGDIPEGYSVSREKKERFSLILESASTNQTSMYLCASVPGHLKYEQYFGPGTRLTVT.

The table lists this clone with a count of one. Written as DNA, the CDR3 is TGTGCCAGCAGCTTTCCGGGACTAGGGGAAGAGACCCAGTACTTC. This encodes CASSFPGLGEETQYF. The chain links TRBV5-4 to TRBJ2-5; 8 positions match TRBD2. Per germline, CDR1 SGHNT and CDR2 YYREEE (reference sequence). The junction had 6 bases not matched to a gene; V was cut back by 2 bases and J by 3 bases. The CDR3 totals 15 residues.

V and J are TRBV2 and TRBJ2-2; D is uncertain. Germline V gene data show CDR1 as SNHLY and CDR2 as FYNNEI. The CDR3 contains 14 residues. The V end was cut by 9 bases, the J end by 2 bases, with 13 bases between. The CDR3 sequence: CASSRDGNTGELFF. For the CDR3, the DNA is TGTGCCAGTAGTAGAGATGGTAACACCGGGGAGCTGTTTTTT.

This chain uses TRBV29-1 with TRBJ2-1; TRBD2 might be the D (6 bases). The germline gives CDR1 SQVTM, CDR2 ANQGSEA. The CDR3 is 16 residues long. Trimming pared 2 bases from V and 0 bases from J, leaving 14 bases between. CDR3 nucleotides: TGCAGCGTTGAACTGGCGGGACCGAACTCCTACAATGAGCAGTTCTTC. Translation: CSVELAGPNSYNEQFF.

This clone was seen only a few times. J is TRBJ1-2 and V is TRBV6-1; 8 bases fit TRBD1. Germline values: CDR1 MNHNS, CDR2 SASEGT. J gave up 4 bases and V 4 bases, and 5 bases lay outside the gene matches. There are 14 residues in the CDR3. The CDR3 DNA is TGTGCCAGCAGTGCCAGGGGGCAAGGCTATGGCTACACCTTC. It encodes CASSARGQGYGYTF.

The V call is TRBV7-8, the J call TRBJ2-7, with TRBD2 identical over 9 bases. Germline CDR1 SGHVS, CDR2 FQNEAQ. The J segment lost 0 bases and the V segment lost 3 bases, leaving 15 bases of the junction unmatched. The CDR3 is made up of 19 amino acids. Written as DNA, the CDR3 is TGTGCCAGCAGCTTGGGGCTAGCGGGGCCGAATCTCATCTCCTACGAGCAGTACTTC. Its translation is CASSLGLAGPNLISYEQYF.

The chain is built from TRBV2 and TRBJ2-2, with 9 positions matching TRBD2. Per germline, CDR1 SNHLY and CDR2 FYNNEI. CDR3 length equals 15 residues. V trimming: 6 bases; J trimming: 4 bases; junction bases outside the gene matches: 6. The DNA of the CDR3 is TGTGCCAGCAGGCGCGGGGGGGCTTCCACCGGGGAGCTGTTTTTT. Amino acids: CASRRGGASTGELFF.

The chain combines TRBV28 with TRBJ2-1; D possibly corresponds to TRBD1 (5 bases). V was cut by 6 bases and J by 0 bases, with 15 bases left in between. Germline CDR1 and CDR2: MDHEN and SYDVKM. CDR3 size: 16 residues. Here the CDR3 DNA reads TGTGCCAGCAGCCCCCAGGGTCAGGGCTCCTACAATGAGCAGTTCTTC. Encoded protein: CASSPQGQGSYNEQFF.

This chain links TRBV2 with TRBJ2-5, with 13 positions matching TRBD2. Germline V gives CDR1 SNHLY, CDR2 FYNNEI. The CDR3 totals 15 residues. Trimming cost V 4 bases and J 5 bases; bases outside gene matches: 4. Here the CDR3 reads CASSAGLAGWETQYF. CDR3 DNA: TGTGCCAGCAGTGCGGGACTAGCGGGGTGGGAGACCCAGTACTTC.

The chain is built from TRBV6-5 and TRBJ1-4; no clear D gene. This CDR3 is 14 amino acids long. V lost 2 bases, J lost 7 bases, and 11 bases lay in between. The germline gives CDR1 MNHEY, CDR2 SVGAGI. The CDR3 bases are TGTGCCAGCAGTTACCTCCTCGCGGGTGAAAAACTGTTTTTT. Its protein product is CASSYLLAGEKLFF.

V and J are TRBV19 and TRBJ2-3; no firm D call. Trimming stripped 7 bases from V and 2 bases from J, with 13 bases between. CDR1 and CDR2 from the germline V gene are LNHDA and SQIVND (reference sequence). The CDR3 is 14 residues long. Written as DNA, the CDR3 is TGTGCCAGTAAAAAACCCAGCGACACAGATACGCAGTATTTT. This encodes CASKKPSDTDTQYF.

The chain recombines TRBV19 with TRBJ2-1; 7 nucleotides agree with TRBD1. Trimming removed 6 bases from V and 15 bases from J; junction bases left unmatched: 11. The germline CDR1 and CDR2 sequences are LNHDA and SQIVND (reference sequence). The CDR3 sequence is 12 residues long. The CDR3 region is CASRTPGQIAFF. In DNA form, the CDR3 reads TGTGCCAGTAGAACTCCGGGACAGATAGCGTTCTTC.

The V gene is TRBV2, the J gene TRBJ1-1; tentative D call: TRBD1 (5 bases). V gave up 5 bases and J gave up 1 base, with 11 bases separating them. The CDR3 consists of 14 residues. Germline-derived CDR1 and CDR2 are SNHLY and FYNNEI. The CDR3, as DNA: TGTGCCAGCAGTCGGCTGACAGAGAACACTGAAGCTTTCTTT. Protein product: CASSRLTENTEAFF.

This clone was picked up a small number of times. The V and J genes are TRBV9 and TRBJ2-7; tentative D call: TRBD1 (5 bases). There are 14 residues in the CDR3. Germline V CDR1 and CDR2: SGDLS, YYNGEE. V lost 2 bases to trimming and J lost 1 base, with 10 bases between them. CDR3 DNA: TGTGCCAGCAGCGTCTCGACAGTTTCCTACGAGCAGTACTTC. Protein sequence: CASSVSTVSYEQYF.

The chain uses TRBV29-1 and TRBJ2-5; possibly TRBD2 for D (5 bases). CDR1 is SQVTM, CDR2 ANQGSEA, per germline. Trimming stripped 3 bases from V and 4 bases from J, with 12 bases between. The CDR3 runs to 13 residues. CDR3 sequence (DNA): TGCAGCGTTGAGGCAGCCCGGGGAGAGACCCAGTACTTC. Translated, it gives CSVEAARGETQYF.

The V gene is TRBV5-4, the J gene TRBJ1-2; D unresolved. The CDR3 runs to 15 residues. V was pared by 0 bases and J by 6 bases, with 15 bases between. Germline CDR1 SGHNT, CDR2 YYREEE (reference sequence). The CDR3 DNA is TGTGCCAGCAGCTTGGAGATCGGGAAGGGAAATGGCTACACCTTC. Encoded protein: CASSLEIGKGNGYTF.

Here the CDR3 reads CASSPFSGQRNQPQHF. The CDR3 DNA reads TGTGCCAGCTCACCTTTTTCGGGACAGCGCAATCAGCCCCAGCATTTT. The chain links TRBV18 to TRBJ1-5, with 7 bases that match TRBD1. Germline V CDR1 and CDR2: KGHSH, LQKENI. The CDR3 consists of 16 residues. With 3 bases clipped from V and 2 bases from J, the junction kept 7 bases outside the gene matches.

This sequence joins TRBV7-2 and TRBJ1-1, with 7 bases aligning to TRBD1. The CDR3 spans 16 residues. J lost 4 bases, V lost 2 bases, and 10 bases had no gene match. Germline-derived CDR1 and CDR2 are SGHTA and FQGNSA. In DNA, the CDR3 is TGTGCCAGCAGCTTAAGTCCCCCAAACAGGGGCACTGAAGCTTTCTTT. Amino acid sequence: CASSLSPPNRGTEAFF.

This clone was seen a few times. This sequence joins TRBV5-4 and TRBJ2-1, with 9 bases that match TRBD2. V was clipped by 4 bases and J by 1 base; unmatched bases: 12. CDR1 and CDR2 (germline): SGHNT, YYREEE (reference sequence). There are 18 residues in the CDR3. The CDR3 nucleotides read TGTGCCAGCAGCCAGACGCGGGGGGGCCCTATGTCCTACAATGAGCAGTTCTTC. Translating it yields CASSQTRGGPMSYNEQFF.

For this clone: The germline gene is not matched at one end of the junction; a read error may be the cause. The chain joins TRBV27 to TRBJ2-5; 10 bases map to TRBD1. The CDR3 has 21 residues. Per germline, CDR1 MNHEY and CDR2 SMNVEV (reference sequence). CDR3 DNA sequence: TGTGCCAGCAGTGTGTATGCCGGGACAGGGGCGCGGGTTTCTCGACAAGGGACCCAGTACTTC. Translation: CASSVYAGTGARVSRQGTQYF.

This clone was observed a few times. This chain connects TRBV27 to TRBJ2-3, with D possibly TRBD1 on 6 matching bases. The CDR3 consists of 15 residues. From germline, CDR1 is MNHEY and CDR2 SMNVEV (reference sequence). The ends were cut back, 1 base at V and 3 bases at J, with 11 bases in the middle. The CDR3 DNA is TGTGCCAGCAGTTTATGGCTGGGGGCGACAGATACGCAGTATTTT. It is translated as CASSLWLGATDTQYF.

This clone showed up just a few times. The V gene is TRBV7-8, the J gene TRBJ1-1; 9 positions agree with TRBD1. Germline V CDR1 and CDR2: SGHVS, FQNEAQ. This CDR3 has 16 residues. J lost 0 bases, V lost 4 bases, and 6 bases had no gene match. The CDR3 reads CASSSGTGTMNTEAFF. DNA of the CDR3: TGTGCCAGCAGCTCCGGGACAGGGACGATGAACACTGAAGCTTTCTTT.

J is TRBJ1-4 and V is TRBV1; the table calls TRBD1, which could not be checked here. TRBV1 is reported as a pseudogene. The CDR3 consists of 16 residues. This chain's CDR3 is CTSSQVKDRGNEKLFF. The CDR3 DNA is TGCACCAGCAGCCAAGTGAAGGACAGGGGTAATGAAAAACTGTTTTTT.

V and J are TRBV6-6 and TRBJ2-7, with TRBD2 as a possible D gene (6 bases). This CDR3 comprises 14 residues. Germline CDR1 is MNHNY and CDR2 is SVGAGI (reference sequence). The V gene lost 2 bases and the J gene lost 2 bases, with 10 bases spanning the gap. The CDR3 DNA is TGTGCCAGCAGTTACGGCGGGGTACCCTACGAGCAGTACTTC. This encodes CASSYGGVPYEQYF.

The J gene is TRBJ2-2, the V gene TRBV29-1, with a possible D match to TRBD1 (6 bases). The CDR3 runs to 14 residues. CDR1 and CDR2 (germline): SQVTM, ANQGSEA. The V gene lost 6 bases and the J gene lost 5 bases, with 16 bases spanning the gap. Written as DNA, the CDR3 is TGCAGCGTGGGGCGACAGGTTCCAACCGGGGAGCTGTTTTTT. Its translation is CSVGRQVPTGELFF.

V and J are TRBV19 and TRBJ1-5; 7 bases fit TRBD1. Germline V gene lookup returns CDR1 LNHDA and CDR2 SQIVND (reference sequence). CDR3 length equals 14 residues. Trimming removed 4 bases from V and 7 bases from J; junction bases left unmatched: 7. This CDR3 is CASSTDRVGQPQHF. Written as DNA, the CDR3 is TGTGCCAGTAGTACAGACAGGGTAGGCCAGCCCCAGCATTTT.

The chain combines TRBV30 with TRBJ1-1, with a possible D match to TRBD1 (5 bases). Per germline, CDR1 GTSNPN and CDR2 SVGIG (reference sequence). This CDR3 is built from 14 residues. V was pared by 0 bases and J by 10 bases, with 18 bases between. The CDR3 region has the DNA TGTGCCTGGAGTGTACTAGCGGGTAGGGGAGCAGCTTTCTTT. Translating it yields CAWSVLAGRGAAFF. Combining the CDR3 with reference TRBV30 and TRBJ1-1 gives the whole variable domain SQTIHQWPATLVQPVGSPLSLECTVEGTSNPNLYWYRQAAGRGLQLLFYSVGIGQISSEVPQNLSASRPQDRQFILSSKKLLLSDSGFYLCAWSVLAGRGAAFFGQGTRLTVV.

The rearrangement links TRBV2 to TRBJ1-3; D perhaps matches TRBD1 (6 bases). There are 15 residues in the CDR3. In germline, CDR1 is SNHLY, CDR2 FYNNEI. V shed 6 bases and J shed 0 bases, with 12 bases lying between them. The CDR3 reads CASSRQVLSGNTIYF. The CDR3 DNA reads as TGTGCCAGCAGCCGACAGGTCCTCTCTGGAAACACCATATATTTT.

In DNA form, the CDR3 reads TGTGCCACCAGCAGATCGGGACTAGCGGGGAGCACTTCCTACGAGCAGTACTTC. Translation: CATSRSGLAGSTSYEQYF. This chain connects TRBV15 to TRBJ2-7; 13 bases map to TRBD2. The CDR3 contains 18 residues. The J segment lost 1 base and the V segment lost 2 bases, leaving 8 bases of the junction unmatched. Germline V gene sequence: CDR1 LNHNV, CDR2 YYDKDF (reference sequence).